These 10 T cell receptor beta chains share one sample of origin, sequenced in a study of post-analysis software for immune sequencing data. Overall study results and limits: In patients, TRBV5-6, TRBV5-1 and TRBV20-1 belonged to five TRBV segments found more frequently than in controls.

Their cognate antigens are unknown. The TCR beta cDNA libraries carried unique molecular identifiers. TCRdb passed the PCR reads through MiXCR, listing each CDR3 protein once. The data hold about 770,000 distinct CDR3 sequences, with more than 45% observed a single time. The specimen sequenced was blood. These receptors were obtained from a girl aged 10-17 years with multiple sclerosis.

The rearrangement joins TRBV29-1 to TRBJ2-1, with 8 nucleotides matching TRBD2. Per germline, CDR1 SQVTM and CDR2 ANQGSEA. Trimming removed 4 bases from V and 5 bases from J; junction bases left unmatched: 10. The CDR3 is 15 amino acids. The CDR3 is CSVALGGRLNNEQFF. Here the CDR3 DNA reads TGCAGCGTTGCCCTTGGCGGGAGGTTAAACAATGAGCAGTTCTTC.

This clonotype was detected a few times. The chain carries TRBV29-1 and TRBJ2-5; D is unresolved. The CDR3 is 12 residues long. The V gene's germline CDR1 is SQVTM and CDR2 ANQGSEA. V lost 5 bases to trimming and J lost 5 bases, with 12 bases between them. CDR3 sequence: CSVFGFQETQYF. DNA of the CDR3: TGCAGCGTTTTCGGGTTCCAGGAGACCCAGTACTTC.

A few counts support this clonotype. The chain joins TRBV5-5 to TRBJ1-2; a weak D match, TRBD1 (5 bases). The CDR3 contains 13 residues. The V end was cut by 3 bases, the J end by 4 bases, with 10 bases between. The germline CDR1 and CDR2 sequences are SGHKS and YYEKEE (reference sequence). The CDR3 region is CASSWGEIYGYTF. For the CDR3, the DNA is TGTGCCAGCAGCTGGGGGGAAATCTATGGCTACACCTTC.

The chain combines TRBV28 with TRBJ2-1; the match to TRBD1 covers 9 bases. Germline values: CDR1 MDHEN, CDR2 SYDVKM. Unmatched junction bases numbered 7, after V lost 4 bases and J lost 3 bases. The CDR3 consists of 16 residues. The CDR3 spells CASSSPGQGIYNEQFF. CDR3 nucleotides: TGTGCCAGCAGTTCCCCGGGACAGGGAATCTACAATGAGCAGTTCTTC. Together with reference TRBV28 and TRBJ2-1, the CDR3 gives the full variable domain: DVKVTQSSRYLVKRTGEKVFLECVQDMDHENMFWYRQDPGLGLRLIYFSYDVKMKEKGDIPEGYSVSREKKERFSLILESASTNQTSMYLCASSSPGQGIYNEQFFGPGTRLTVL.

The chain uses TRBV5-8 and TRBJ2-3, with a weak D call TRBD1 (6 bases). Germline CDR1 SGHTS, CDR2 YDEGEE. The CDR3 extends over 17 amino acids. Trimming pared 4 bases from V and 0 bases from J, leaving 18 bases between. The CDR3 DNA reads as TGTGCCAGCAGCAGAGCCACCGGGACATCAAGCACAGATACGCAGTATTTT. Encoded protein: CASSRATGTSSTDTQYF.

As to this clonotype: One end of the junction fails to match germline, which may point to a read error. V usage is TRBV15 and J usage is TRBJ1-1; D not resolved. The CDR3 has 14 residues. The germline CDR1 and CDR2 sequences are LNHNV and YYDKDF (reference sequence). CDR3 DNA sequence: TGTGCCGCCAGCAGACCGAACCCGGTGGCTGAAGCTTTCTTT. Amino acid sequence: CAASRPNPVAEAFF.

The rearrangement uses TRBV29-1 and TRBJ2-3; 13 bases are a match to TRBD2. The CDR3 is made up of 15 amino acids. V gave up 7 bases and J gave up 3 bases; unmatched junction bases: 7. Germline CDR1 is SQVTM and CDR2 is ANQGSEA. The CDR3 DNA sequence: TGCAGCGCTCTTCGGACTAGCGGGAGTACAGATACGCAGTATTTT. Protein: CSALRTSGSTDTQYF.

The chain recombines TRBV12-3 or TRBV12-4 with TRBJ1-2; 8 bases are shared with TRBD1. Unmatched junction bases numbered 7, after V lost 3 bases and J lost 7 bases. The CDR3 runs 14 residues. Written as DNA, the CDR3 is TGTGCCAGCAGTTTTTTTGGACAGGGTGGTGGCTACACCTTC. It is translated as CASSFFGQGGGYTF.

This clonotype was counted only a few times. The chain recombines TRBV20-1 with TRBJ2-1; 7 bases are a match to TRBD1. The length of the CDR3 is 15 residues. V lost 5 bases, J lost 3 bases, and 10 bases stayed unmatched. CDR1 is DFQATT and CDR2 is SNEGSKA in the germline V gene (reference sequence). The CDR3 bases are TGCAGTGCTGCGATGAGGGGGCCTCTCTACAATGAGCAGTTCTTC. Its translation: CSAAMRGPLYNEQFF.

In this sample, this clonotype turned up a few times. J is TRBJ2-4 and V is TRBV6-5; 10 bases are a match to TRBD2. Per the germline V gene, CDR1 is MNHEY and CDR2 is SVGAGI. CDR3 size: 11 residues. V dropped 2 bases and J dropped 14; count of bases not matched to a gene: 0. CDR3 region: CASSYGLAEYF. DNA for the CDR3: TGTGCCAGCAGTTACGGACTAGCGGAGTACTTC.